A single T cell receptor beta chain is shown here with its context. How the authors handled the data: Quantification of nucleated cells was approximated via reference gene primer amplification. Clones were read by immunoSEQ multiplex PCR, and TCRdb kept only the in-frame ones, dropping some. The V and J calls and clone size come from that table; D and trimming were worked out from the DNA. The sample yields approximately 72,000 clones, more than 80% seen once. This entry belongs to a study of blood T cell repertoires in COVID-19. Overall study: COVID-19 samples collected from the United States, Italy and Spain covered acute and convalescent phases. The analysed material was cDNA or gDNA that came from T cells, B-cell-depleted T cells, or PBMCs.

V was shortened by 5 bases and J by 8 bases, with 13 bases between the two germline ends. Per germline, CDR1 GTSNPN and CDR2 SVGIG (reference sequence). The CDR3 is 13 residues long. The chain joins TRBV30 to TRBJ1-6, with D unclear. The sequenced sample was peripheral blood. The sequence derives from an elderly woman with active or convalescent COVID-19. Here the CDR3 reads CAWDVQTDSPLHF. The CDR3 coding sequence is TGTGCCTGGGACGTACAGACGGATTCACCCCTCCACTTT.